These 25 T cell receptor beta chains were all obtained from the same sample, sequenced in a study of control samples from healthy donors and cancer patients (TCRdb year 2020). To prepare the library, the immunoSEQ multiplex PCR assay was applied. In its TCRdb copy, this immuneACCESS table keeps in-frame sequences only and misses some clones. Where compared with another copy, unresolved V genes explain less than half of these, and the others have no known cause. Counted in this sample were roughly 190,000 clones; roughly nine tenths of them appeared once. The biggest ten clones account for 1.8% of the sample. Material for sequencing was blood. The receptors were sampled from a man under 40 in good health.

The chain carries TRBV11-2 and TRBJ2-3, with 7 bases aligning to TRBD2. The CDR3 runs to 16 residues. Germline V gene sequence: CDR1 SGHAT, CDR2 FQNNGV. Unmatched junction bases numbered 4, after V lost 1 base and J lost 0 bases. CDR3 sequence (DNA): TGTGCCAGCAGCTTAGGGGGGGGAATGAGCACAGATACGCAGTATTTT. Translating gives CASSLGGGMSTDTQYF.

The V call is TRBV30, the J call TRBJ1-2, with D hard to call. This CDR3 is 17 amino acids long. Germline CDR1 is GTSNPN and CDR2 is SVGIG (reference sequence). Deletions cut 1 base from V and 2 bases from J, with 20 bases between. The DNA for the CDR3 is TGTGCCTGGAGTGAAAAATCCCCCGGACGGACGAACTATGGCTACACCTTC. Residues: CAWSEKSPGRTNYGYTF. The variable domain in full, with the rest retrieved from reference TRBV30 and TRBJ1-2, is SQTIHQWPATLVQPVGSPLSLECTVEGTSNPNLYWYRQAAGRGLQLLFYSVGIGQISSEVPQNLSASRPQDRQFILSSKKLLLSDSGFYLCAWSEKSPGRTNYGYTFGSGTRLTVV.

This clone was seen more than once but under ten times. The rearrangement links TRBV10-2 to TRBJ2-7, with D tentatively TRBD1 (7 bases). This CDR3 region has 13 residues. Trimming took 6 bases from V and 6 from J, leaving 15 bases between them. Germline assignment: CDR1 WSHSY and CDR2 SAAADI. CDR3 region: CASREGARFEQYF. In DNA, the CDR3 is TGCGCCAGCAGGGAGGGGGCGCGTTTCGAGCAGTACTTC.

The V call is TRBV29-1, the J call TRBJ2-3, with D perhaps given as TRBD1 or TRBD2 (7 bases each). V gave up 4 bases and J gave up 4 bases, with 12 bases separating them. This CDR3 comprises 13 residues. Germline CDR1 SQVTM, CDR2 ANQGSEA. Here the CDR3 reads CSVGRGGPDTQYF. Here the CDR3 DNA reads TGCAGCGTTGGCAGGGGGGGCCCAGATACGCAGTATTTT.

The CDR3 loop is CASSYLGQPQHF. The CDR3 DNA reads as TGTGCCAGCAGTTACTTGGGTCAGCCCCAGCATTTT. The V gene is TRBV6-5, the J gene TRBJ1-5; D is unresolved. Trimming cost V 1 base and J 6 bases, with 4 bases left between them. The CDR3 extends over 12 amino acids. The germline gives CDR1 MNHEY, CDR2 SVGAGI.

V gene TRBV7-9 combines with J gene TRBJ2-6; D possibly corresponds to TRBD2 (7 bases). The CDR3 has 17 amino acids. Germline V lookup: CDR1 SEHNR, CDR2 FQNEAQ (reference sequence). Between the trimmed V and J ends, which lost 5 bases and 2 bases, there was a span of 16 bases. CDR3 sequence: CASSPRGGGPGANVLTF. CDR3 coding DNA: TGTGCCAGCAGCCCCCGGGGCGGGGGCCCTGGGGCCAACGTCCTGACTTTC.

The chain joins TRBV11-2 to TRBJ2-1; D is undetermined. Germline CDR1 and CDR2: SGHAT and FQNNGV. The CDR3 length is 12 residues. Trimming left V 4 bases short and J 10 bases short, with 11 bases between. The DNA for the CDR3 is TGTGCCAGCAGCTCCAGCGAACCGGAGCAGTTCTTC. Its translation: CASSSSEPEQFF.

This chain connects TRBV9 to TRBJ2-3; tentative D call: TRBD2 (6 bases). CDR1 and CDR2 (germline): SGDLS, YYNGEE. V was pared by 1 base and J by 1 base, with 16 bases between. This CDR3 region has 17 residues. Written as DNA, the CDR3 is TGTGCCAGCAGCGTATTCGGAGGGAGTAAAGGCACAGATACGCAGTATTTT. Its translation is CASSVFGGSKGTDTQYF. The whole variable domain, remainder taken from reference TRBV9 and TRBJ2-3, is DSGVTQTPKHLITATGQRVTLRCSPRSGDLSVYWYQQSLDQGLQFLIQYYNGEERAKGNILERFSAQQFPDLHSELNLSSLELGDSALYFCASSVFGGSKGTDTQYFGPGTRLTVL.

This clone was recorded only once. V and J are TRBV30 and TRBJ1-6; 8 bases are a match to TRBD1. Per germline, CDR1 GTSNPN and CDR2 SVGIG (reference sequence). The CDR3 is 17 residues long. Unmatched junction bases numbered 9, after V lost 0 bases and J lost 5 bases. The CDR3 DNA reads TGTGCCTGGAGTGTAATGGCAGGGGGCCGGGATAATTCACCCCTCCACTTT. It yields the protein CAWSVMAGGRDNSPLHF.

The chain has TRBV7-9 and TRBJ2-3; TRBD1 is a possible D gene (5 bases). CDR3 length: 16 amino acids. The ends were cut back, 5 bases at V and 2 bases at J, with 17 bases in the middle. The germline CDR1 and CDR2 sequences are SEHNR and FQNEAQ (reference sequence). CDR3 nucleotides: TGTGCCAGCAGCCGCAGGGAACAGTCAATCACAGATACGCAGTATTTT. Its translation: CASSRREQSITDTQYF.

CDR3 bases: TGTGCCACCGGTTTCGGCAAGGGGCCTTCACCCCTCCACTTT. Encoded protein: CATGFGKGPSPLHF. The genes are TRBV24-1 and TRBJ1-6; D is possibly TRBD1 (5 bases). V was clipped by 9 bases and J by 9 bases, with 17 bases between them. This CDR3 has 14 amino acids. Germline V gives CDR1 KGHDR, CDR2 SFDVKD.

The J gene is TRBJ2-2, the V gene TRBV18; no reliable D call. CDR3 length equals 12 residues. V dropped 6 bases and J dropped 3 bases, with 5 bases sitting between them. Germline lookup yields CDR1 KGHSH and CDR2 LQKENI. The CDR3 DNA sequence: TGTGCCAGCTCGGAATACACCGGGGAGCTGTTTTTT. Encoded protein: CASSEYTGELFF.

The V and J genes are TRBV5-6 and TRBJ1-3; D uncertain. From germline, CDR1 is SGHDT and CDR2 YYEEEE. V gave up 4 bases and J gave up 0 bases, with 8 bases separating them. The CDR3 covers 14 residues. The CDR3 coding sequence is TGTGCCAGCAGCAGGGCCTTCTCTGGAAACACCATATATTTT. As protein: CASSRAFSGNTIYF.

The CDR3 region has the DNA TGTGCCAGCTCACCTTACCGTGAGGGACAGAGTGAAGCTTTCTTT. Translated, it gives CASSPYREGQSEAFF. The V call is TRBV18, the J call TRBJ1-1; 7 bases align to TRBD1. The V gene's germline CDR1 is KGHSH and CDR2 LQKENI. The V and J ends lost 3 bases and 7 bases, in that order; junction bases with no gene match: 11. The CDR3 covers 15 residues.

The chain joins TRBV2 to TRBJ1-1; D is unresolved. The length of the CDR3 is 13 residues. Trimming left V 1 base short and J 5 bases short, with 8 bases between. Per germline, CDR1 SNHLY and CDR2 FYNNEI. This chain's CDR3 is CASSEDPGTEAFF. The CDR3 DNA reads TGTGCCAGCAGTGAAGACCCGGGGACTGAAGCTTTCTTT.

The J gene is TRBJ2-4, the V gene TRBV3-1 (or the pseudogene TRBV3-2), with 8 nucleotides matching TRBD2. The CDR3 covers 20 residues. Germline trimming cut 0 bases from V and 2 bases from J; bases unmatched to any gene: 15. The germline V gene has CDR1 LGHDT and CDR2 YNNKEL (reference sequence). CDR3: CASSQESGGGPAGTKNIQYF. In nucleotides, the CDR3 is TGTGCCAGCAGCCAAGAGTCTGGCGGGGGGCCCGCCGGCACCAAAAACATTCAGTACTTC.

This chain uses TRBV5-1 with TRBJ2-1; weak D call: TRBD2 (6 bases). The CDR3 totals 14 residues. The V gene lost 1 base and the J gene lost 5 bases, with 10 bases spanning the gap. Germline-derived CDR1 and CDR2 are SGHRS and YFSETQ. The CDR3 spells CASSLQGGDNEQFF. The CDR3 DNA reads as TGCGCCAGCAGCTTGCAGGGCGGGGACAATGAGCAGTTCTTC.

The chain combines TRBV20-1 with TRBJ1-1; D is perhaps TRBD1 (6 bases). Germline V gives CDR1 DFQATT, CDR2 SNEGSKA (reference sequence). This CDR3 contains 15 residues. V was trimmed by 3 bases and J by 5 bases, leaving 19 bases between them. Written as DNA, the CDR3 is TGCAGTGCTAGTTTCGCAGGGGTGGTCAGGACTGAAGCTTTCTTT. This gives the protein CSASFAGVVRTEAFF.

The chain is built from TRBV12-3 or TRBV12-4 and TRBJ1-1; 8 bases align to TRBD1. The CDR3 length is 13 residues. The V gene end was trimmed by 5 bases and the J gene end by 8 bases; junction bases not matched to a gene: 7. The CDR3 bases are TGTGCCAGCAGTCCTACTCGGACAGGGGAAGCTTTCTTT. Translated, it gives CASSPTRTGEAFF.

The CDR3 DNA reads as TGTGCTAGTGGGCCCAAAGGGGGCGGGAACACCGGGGAGCTGTTTTTT. Its translation: CASGPKGGGNTGELFF. The gene calls are TRBV12-5 and TRBJ2-2, with 7 positions matching TRBD1. There are 16 residues in the CDR3. Germline V gene sequence: CDR1 LGHNT, CDR2 FRNRAP. The J segment lost 1 base and the V segment lost 6 bases, leaving 8 bases of the junction unmatched.

The CDR3 loop reads CASSQGPGDNSPLHF. The CDR3 DNA follows: TGTGCCAGCAGCCAAGGCCCGGGGGATAATTCACCCCTCCACTTT. The chain joins TRBV3-1 (or the pseudogene TRBV3-2) to TRBJ1-6; TRBD1 is a possible D gene (5 bases). The CDR3 contains 15 residues. Trimming stripped 1 base from V and 5 bases from J, with 9 bases between. CDR1 and CDR2 (germline): LGHDT, YNNKEL (reference sequence).

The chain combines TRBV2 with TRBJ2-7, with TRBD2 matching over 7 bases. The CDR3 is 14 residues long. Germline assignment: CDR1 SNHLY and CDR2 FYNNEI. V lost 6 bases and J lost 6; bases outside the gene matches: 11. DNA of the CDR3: TGTGCCAGCAGCGGATGGGGGGGTCTTAGCGAGCAGTACTTC. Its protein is CASSGWGGLSEQYF.

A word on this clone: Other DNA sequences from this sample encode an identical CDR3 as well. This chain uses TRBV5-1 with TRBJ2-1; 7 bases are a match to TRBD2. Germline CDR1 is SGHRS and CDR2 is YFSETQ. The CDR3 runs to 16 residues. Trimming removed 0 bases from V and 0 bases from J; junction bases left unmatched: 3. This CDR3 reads CASSLDSGSSYNEQFF. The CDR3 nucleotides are TGCGCCAGCAGCTTGGATAGCGGGTCCTCCTACAATGAGCAGTTCTTC.

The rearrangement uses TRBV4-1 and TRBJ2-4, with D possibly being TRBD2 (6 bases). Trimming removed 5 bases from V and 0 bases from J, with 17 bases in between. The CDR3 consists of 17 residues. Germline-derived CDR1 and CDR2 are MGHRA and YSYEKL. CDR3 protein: CASSSPGGVGAKNIQYF. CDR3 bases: TGCGCCAGCAGCTCCCCCGGCGGGGTGGGAGCCAAAAACATTCAGTACTTC.

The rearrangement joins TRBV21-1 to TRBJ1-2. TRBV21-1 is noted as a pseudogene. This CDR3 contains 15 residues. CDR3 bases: TGTGCCAGCAGCAAAAAACGGGGCCTAAAAAATGGCTACACCTTC. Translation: CASSKKRGLKNGYTF.